The clone carrying this TCR beta chain showed up just once. This sample stems from a study of blood T cell repertoires in COVID-19. About the study: COVID-19 samples collected from the United States, Italy and Spain covered acute and convalescent phases.

Some clones are missing from TCRdb's copy, which holds only in-frame ones; the method was immunoSEQ multiplex PCR. This table holds approximately 120,000 clones, roughly four fifths found once. Germline loops: CDR1 MNHEY, CDR2 SVGEGT. The CDR3 runs 15 residues. J gave up 2 bases and V 6 bases, and 7 bases lay outside the gene matches. Sequenced: PBMCs or T cells enriched from blood (not recorded which). The chain has TRBV6-2 or TRBV6-3 and TRBJ2-3, with 8 bases fitting TRBD2. The sequence was obtained from a man aged 25-45 years who had recovered from COVID-19. The CDR3 spells CASSPGLVVTDTQYF. The CDR3 bases are TGTGCCAGCAGCCCGGGACTAGTGGTCACAGATACGCAGTATTTT.